One sample yielded the 28 T cell receptor beta chains listed below, sequenced in a study of identical twins. TCRdb re-called the 5' RACE reads with MiXCR, one entry per CDR3 protein. The sample has 400,000 to 600,000 distinct CDR3 sequences; about a fifth are singletons. The same sample was also used in a study of yellow fever vaccine responses in identical twins.

Sequencing was carried out using CD4+ T cells sorted from blood. The origin of the receptors is a young woman in good health.

This chain links TRBV6-1 with TRBJ2-7, with D possibly being TRBD2 (6 bases). CDR3 length: 16 residues. V was clipped by 5 bases and J by 3 bases, with 20 bases between them. Looked up from germline, CDR1 is MNHNS and CDR2 is SASEGT. As DNA, the CDR3 is TGTGCCAGCAGTCCCCCCTCCTTGGGAGGTAACTACGAGCAGTACTTC. It encodes CASSPPSLGGNYEQYF.

This clonotype was seen only a few times. The chain joins TRBV4-2 to TRBJ2-2; D is uncertain. The length of the CDR3 is 16 residues. V was shortened by 1 base and J by 4 bases, with 13 bases between the two germline ends. Germline CDR1 and CDR2: LGHNA and YNFKEQ. CDR3 nucleotide sequence: TGTGCCAGCAGCCAAGTGGAGAGTCGTTTCACCGGGGAGCTGTTTTTT. This sequence encodes CASSQVESRFTGELFF.

This clonotype was seen a few times. V usage is TRBV18 and J usage is TRBJ2-7; 9 positions agree with TRBD2. Germline trimming cut 2 bases from V and 3 bases from J; bases unmatched to any gene: 5. This CDR3 has 15 amino acids. Germline V CDR1 and CDR2: KGHSH, LQKENI. CDR3 in amino acids: CASSPTVAGVYEQYF. The CDR3 nucleotides are TGTGCCAGCTCACCAACGGTAGCGGGAGTCTACGAGCAGTACTTC. Complete variable domain (other parts from reference TRBV18 and TRBJ2-7): NAGVMQNPRHLVRRRGQEARLRCSPMKGHSHVYWYRQLPEEGLKFMVYLQKENIIDESGMPKERFSAEFPKEGPSILRIQQVVRGDSAAYFCASSPTVAGVYEQYFGPGTRLTVT.

This clonotype was found a few times. This rearrangement joins TRBV20-1 to TRBJ2-2; D gene uncertain. Trimming shortened V by 4 bases and J by 3 bases, and 9 bases separated the two germline ends. This CDR3 has 13 amino acids. Germline CDR1 DFQATT, CDR2 SNEGSKA (reference sequence). CDR3 DNA sequence: TGCAGTGCTATCGCCAGTTACACCGGGGAGCTGTTTTTT. Translation: CSAIASYTGELFF.

This chain connects TRBV5-1 to TRBJ2-2; TRBD1 is a possible D gene (5 bases). The germline V gene encodes CDR1 SGHRS and CDR2 YFSETQ. This CDR3 has 14 residues. Trimming removed 4 bases at V and 3 bases at J, with 10 bases between. The CDR3 here is CASSSLGDTGELFF. In nucleotides, the CDR3 is TGCGCCAGCAGCAGCCTAGGGGACACCGGGGAGCTGTTTTTT.

This CDR3 reads CASSRTTQETQYF. The CDR3 region has the DNA TGTGCCAGCAGCCGGACTACACAAGAGACCCAGTACTTC. The V call is TRBV7-7, the J call TRBJ2-5; the D gene is possibly TRBD2 (6 bases). The V gene's germline CDR1 is SSHAT and CDR2 FNYEAQ (reference sequence). The CDR3 length is 13 residues. V lost 5 bases and J lost 2, with 9 bases in between.

This clonotype was seen a handful of times. This sequence joins TRBV19 and TRBJ2-5, with TRBD2 matching 8 bases. The length of the CDR3 is 13 residues. Germline V gene sequence: CDR1 LNHDA, CDR2 SQIVND (reference sequence). V was pared by 9 bases and J by 2 bases, with 5 bases of the junction left unmatched. DNA for the CDR3: TGTGCCAGCCCAACTAGCGGACAAGAGACCCAGTACTTC. Protein sequence: CASPTSGQETQYF.

This clonotype turned up a few times. The chain joins TRBV5-1 to TRBJ1-2; 9 bases agree with TRBD1. Germline V gene data show CDR1 as SGHRS and CDR2 as YFSETQ. Trimming took 2 bases from V and 1 from J; bases not matched to a gene: 6. The CDR3 consists of 16 residues. The CDR3 DNA reads as TGCGCCAGCAGCTTATCCCCGGGACAGGGTAACTATGGCTACACCTTC. Its protein product is CASSLSPGQGNYGYTF.

V usage is TRBV27 and J usage is TRBJ2-2; D uncertain. The germline CDR1 and CDR2 sequences are MNHEY and SMNVEV (reference sequence). Between the trimmed V and J ends, which lost 1 base and 4 bases, there was a span of 7 bases. This CDR3 spans 14 amino acids. The CDR3 loop reads CASSLWTLTGELFF. The CDR3 DNA is TGTGCCAGCAGTTTATGGACCCTCACCGGGGAGCTGTTTTTT.

Only a few counts were recorded for this clonotype. The V call is TRBV4-1, the J call TRBJ1-3, with a weak D call TRBD1 (6 bases). The CDR3 runs 17 residues. Trimming removed 3 bases from V and 0 bases from J, with 15 bases in between. The V gene's germline CDR1 is MGHRA and CDR2 YSYEKL. The CDR3 reads CASSHGNRADSGNTIYF. The CDR3 region has the DNA TGCGCCAGCAGCCATGGGAACAGGGCCGACTCTGGAAACACCATATATTTT.

The chain employs TRBV28 and TRBJ2-1, with TRBD1 matching 7 bases. V was clipped by 5 bases and J by 4 bases; unmatched bases: 5. Germline assignment: CDR1 MDHEN and CDR2 SYDVKM. The CDR3 contains 14 residues. The CDR3 DNA reads as TGTGCCAGCAGTACCAGGGGGTTATACAATGAGCAGTTCTTC. It yields the protein CASSTRGLYNEQFF.

This clonotype was seen more than once but under ten times. This rearrangement joins TRBV2 to TRBJ2-2, with D possibly TRBD2 on 6 matching bases. The CDR3 loop spans 15 amino acids. Trimming took off 8 bases at V and 2 bases at J, with 15 bases between the two ends. CDR1 SNHLY and CDR2 FYNNEI come from the germline V gene. The CDR3 reads CASRIERANTGELFF. In nucleotides, the CDR3 is TGTGCCAGCCGAATTGAGCGGGCCAACACCGGGGAGCTGTTTTTT.

The V and J genes are TRBV29-1 and TRBJ2-1, with 12 nucleotides matching TRBD2. Germline V gives CDR1 SQVTM, CDR2 ANQGSEA. The CDR3 has 15 residues. The ends lost 5 bases at V and 10 bases at J; junction bases unmatched: 12. The chain's CDR3 is CSVQTRLAGEGEQFF. The CDR3 nucleotides read TGCAGCGTTCAAACCCGACTAGCGGGGGAGGGAGAGCAGTTCTTC.

This clonotype was seen only a few times. The chain links TRBV12-3 or TRBV12-4 to TRBJ2-5; no clear D gene. The CDR3 runs to 14 residues. V gave up 6 bases and J gave up 5 bases, with 16 bases separating them. The CDR3 sequence: CASSTSGIHETQYF. Written as DNA, the CDR3 is TGTGCCAGCAGCACGTCGGGTATCCACGAGACCCAGTACTTC.

The rearrangement links TRBV4-1 to TRBJ1-5; D may be TRBD1 (6 bases). Germline CDR1 and CDR2: MGHRA and YSYEKL. V was shortened by 5 bases and J by 4 bases, with 18 bases between the two germline ends. The CDR3 covers 16 residues. CDR3 coding DNA: TGCGCCAGCAGCTCACAAGCCGGGACATTAAATCAGCCCCAGCATTTT. This sequence encodes CASSSQAGTLNQPQHF.

The CDR3 DNA reads TGTGCCATCGGGAATACCTACGAGCAGTACGTC. Residues: CAIGNTYEQYV. This chain connects TRBV10-3 to TRBJ2-7; D is unresolved. The CDR3 has 11 amino acids. The germline V gene encodes CDR1 ENHRY and CDR2 SYGVKD. V shed 8 bases and J shed 2 bases, with 7 bases lying between them.

This clonotype has a handful of counts. The CDR3 DNA follows: TGCAGCGTCGCCAGAGGGGCCTACGAGCAGTACTTC. As protein: CSVARGAYEQYF. The chain recombines TRBV29-1 with TRBJ2-7; D may be TRBD1 or TRBD2 (5 bases each). There are 12 residues in the CDR3. V lost 6 bases to trimming and J lost 2 bases, with 11 bases between them. CDR1 and CDR2 (germline): SQVTM, ANQGSEA.

The chain links TRBV7-9 to TRBJ1-4; no firm D call. CDR3 length: 15 residues. V shed 1 base and J shed 3 bases, with 9 bases lying between them. CDR1 SEHNR and CDR2 FQNEAQ come from the germline V gene (reference sequence). CDR3 sequence: CASSLGRSANEKLFF. CDR3 coding DNA: TGTGCCAGCAGCTTAGGCCGGAGCGCTAATGAAAAACTGTTTTTT.

The V call is TRBV29-1, the J call TRBJ1-2; D unresolved. This CDR3 spans 10 amino acids. V was clipped by 5 bases and J by 7 bases, with 8 bases between them. The germline gives CDR1 SQVTM, CDR2 ANQGSEA. The CDR3, as DNA: TGCAGCGTTCGCAGTGGTGGCTACACCTTC. Encoded protein: CSVRSGGYTF.

The chain recombines TRBV20-1 with TRBJ2-3; 11 bases fit TRBD1. The CDR3 is 14 residues long. Germline lookup yields CDR1 DFQATT and CDR2 SNEGSKA (reference sequence). V lost 4 bases and J lost 4; bases outside the gene matches: 4. For the CDR3, the DNA is TGCAGTGCTACAGGGACAGGGGGGGCAGATACGCAGTATTTT. The encoded protein is CSATGTGGADTQYF.

This clonotype was detected once. This rearrangement joins TRBV6-5 to TRBJ2-5; TRBD2 matches at 14 bases. CDR3 length: 16 amino acids. CDR1 is MNHEY, CDR2 SVGAGI, per germline. J was trimmed by 5 bases and V by 4 bases; bases with no gene match: 6. CDR3 sequence reads: CASSSTSGGVGETQYF. The CDR3 DNA reads TGTGCCAGCAGTTCGACTAGCGGGGGGGTCGGGGAGACCCAGTACTTC.

Only a few counts were recorded for this clonotype. J is TRBJ2-7 and V is TRBV6-5; D might be TRBD1 or TRBD2, each matching 6 bases. Germline V gene data show CDR1 as MNHEY and CDR2 as SVGAGI. With 4 bases removed from V and 5 bases from J, the gap between germline ends came to 15 bases. CDR3 length equals 14 residues. Written as DNA, the CDR3 is TGTGCCAGCAGTTCGGGACAAGGAGGGGACGAGCAGTACTTC. This sequence encodes CASSSGQGGDEQYF.

The V and J genes are TRBV14 and TRBJ1-2, with D possibly matching TRBD1 (5 bases). V dropped 4 bases and J dropped 4 bases, with 13 bases sitting between them. The CDR3 is 14 amino acids. CDR1 is SGHDN and CDR2 is FVKESK in the germline V gene. CDR3 sequence: CASSPGPRVYGYTF. CDR3 nucleotides: TGTGCCAGCAGCCCGGGACCGCGTGTCTATGGCTACACCTTC.

Only a few counts were recorded for this clonotype. V and J are TRBV29-1 and TRBJ2-1; D unclear. The germline gives CDR1 SQVTM, CDR2 ANQGSEA. Trimming pared 4 bases from V and 2 bases from J, leaving 9 bases between. This CDR3 has 13 residues. CDR3 sequence reads: CSVVTRTYNEQFF. The CDR3 coding sequence is TGCAGCGTTGTGACCCGAACCTACAATGAGCAGTTCTTC.

This clonotype was counted only a few times. This chain links TRBV24-1 with TRBJ1-4; D not certain. Trimming left V 5 bases short and J 8 bases short, with 8 bases between. The CDR3 loop spans 12 amino acids. CDR1 and CDR2 from the germline V gene are KGHDR and SFDVKD. In nucleotides, the CDR3 is TGTGCCACCAGTGCCCGCGGAGAAAAACTGTTTTTT. Its protein product is CATSARGEKLFF.

This CDR3 reads CASSQVRTVGRGTEAFF. CDR3 nucleotide sequence: TGTGCCAGCAGCCAAGTGAGGACGGTGGGGCGCGGAACTGAAGCTTTCTTT. The chain joins TRBV3-1 to TRBJ1-1, with D tentatively TRBD1 (5 bases). The CDR3 totals 17 residues. Trimming took off 1 base at V and 5 bases at J, with 20 bases between the two ends. CDR1 LGHDT and CDR2 YNNKEL come from the germline V gene (reference sequence). Combining the CDR3 with reference TRBV3-1 and TRBJ1-1 gives the whole variable domain DTAVSQTPKYLVTQMGNDKSIKCEQNLGHDTMYWYKQDSKKFLKIMFSYNNKELIINETVPNRFSPKSPDKAHLNLHINSLELGDSAVYFCASSQVRTVGRGTEAFFGQGTRLTVV.

The chain is built from TRBV20-1 and TRBJ1-6, with 7 bases that match TRBD1. Per germline, CDR1 DFQATT and CDR2 SNEGSKA (reference sequence). V shed 6 bases and J 8 bases; nucleotides not matched to a gene: 7. The CDR3 covers 13 residues. The CDR3 sequence is CSAEYRGDSPLHF. The CDR3 region has the DNA TGCAGTGCAGAATACAGGGGTGATTCACCCCTCCACTTT.

The V call is TRBV20-1, the J call TRBJ2-7; D may match TRBD1 or TRBD2 (5 bases each). V lost 6 bases to trimming and J lost 5 bases, with 17 bases between them. This CDR3 contains 13 residues. Germline V gene lookup returns CDR1 DFQATT and CDR2 SNEGSKA (reference sequence). CDR3 coding DNA: TGCAGTGCAATCGCCCCGGGGACCAACGAGCAGTACTTC. This translates into CSAIAPGTNEQYF.